These 27 T cell receptor beta chains originate from one sample sequenced in a study of identical twins. TCRdb fed the 5' RACE reads into MiXCR, producing one record per CDR3 protein. This table holds more than 400,000 distinct CDR3 sequences, 13% to 15% found once. This sample was shared with a second study, whose subject was yellow fever vaccine responses in identical twins.

Sequencing used CD4+ T cells sorted from blood. The receptors were sampled from a woman aged 18-29 years in good health.

This clonotype has at least ten counts. The chain uses TRBV20-1 and TRBJ1-4, with D possibly TRBD1 on 5 matching bases. This CDR3 spans 15 amino acids. CDR1 is DFQATT, CDR2 SNEGSKA, per germline (reference sequence). Trimming took 0 bases from V and 0 from J, leaving 8 bases between them. The CDR3: CSARDPGATNEKLFF. CDR3 DNA: TGCAGTGCTAGAGATCCGGGGGCAACTAATGAAAAACTGTTTTTT.

This chain links TRBV28 with TRBJ1-5; D is uncertain. The CDR3 covers 15 residues. The V end was cut by 3 bases, the J end by 2 bases, with 11 bases between. Germline CDR1 reads MDHEN; CDR2 reads SYDVKM. The CDR3, as DNA: TGTGCCAGCAGTTTCCTGGGGTATGGCAATCAGCCCCAGCATTTT. Amino acids: CASSFLGYGNQPQHF.

This clonotype occurred a few times. The chain combines TRBV7-3 with TRBJ2-1; TRBD2 agrees at 11 bases. The CDR3 loop spans 15 amino acids. V was clipped by 8 bases and J by 1 base; unmatched bases: 4. In germline, CDR1 is SGHTA, CDR2 FQGTGA. The CDR3 DNA sequence: TGTGCCAGCGCCGGGACTAGCGGTTCCTACAATGAGCAGTTCTTC. Protein: CASAGTSGSYNEQFF.

This clonotype was observed a few times. The J gene is TRBJ2-2, the V gene TRBV29-1, with D unclear. This CDR3 comprises 11 residues. Trimming stripped 5 bases from V and 5 bases from J, with 6 bases between. The germline V gene encodes CDR1 SQVTM and CDR2 ANQGSEA. The CDR3 bases are TGCAGCGTTATGGATACCGGGGAGCTGTTTTTT. It yields the protein CSVMDTGELFF.

A few counts support this clonotype. CDR3 in amino acids: CSAPDRQETQYF. The CDR3 bases are TGCAGTGCTCCCGACAGGCAAGAGACCCAGTACTTC. This chain links TRBV20-1 with TRBJ2-5, with D perhaps matching TRBD1 (6 bases). The CDR3 has 12 amino acids. The ends were cut back, 5 bases at V and 2 bases at J, with 9 bases in the middle. Germline lookup yields CDR1 DFQATT and CDR2 SNEGSKA (reference sequence).

The chain has TRBV10-1 and TRBJ2-2; D is possibly TRBD2 (6 bases). Germline CDR1 is WNHNN and CDR2 is SYGVQD (reference sequence). CDR3 size: 13 residues. V was shortened by 3 bases and J by 6 bases, with 8 bases between the two germline ends. CDR3 sequence: CASSDPGAGELFF. The DNA for the CDR3 is TGCGCCAGCAGTGACCCGGGGGCCGGGGAGCTGTTTTTT.

This clonotype was found many times. The chain recombines TRBV4-1 with TRBJ2-3; tentatively, D is TRBD2 (6 bases). V gave up 3 bases and J gave up 3 bases, with 19 bases separating them. CDR1 and CDR2 (germline): MGHRA, YSYEKL. The CDR3 is made up of 17 amino acids. The CDR3, as DNA: TGCGCCAGCAGCCAGGACGGGGGACCTTTTGGGACAGATACGCAGTATTTT. Translating it yields CASSQDGGPFGTDTQYF.

The J gene is TRBJ2-7, the V gene TRBV20-1; a possible D gene is TRBD2 (5 bases). V lost 0 bases and J lost 2, with 14 bases in between. The CDR3 is 15 amino acids. Germline loops: CDR1 DFQATT, CDR2 SNEGSKA (reference sequence). The CDR3 region is CSARDLFRDPYEQYF. In DNA form, the CDR3 reads TGCAGTGCTAGAGATCTCTTTCGGGATCCCTACGAGCAGTACTTC.

The V and J genes are TRBV7-8 and TRBJ1-1, with D tentatively TRBD1 (6 bases). Germline V gives CDR1 SGHVS, CDR2 FQNEAQ. Trimming shortened V by 7 bases and J by 4 bases, and 16 bases separated the two germline ends. This CDR3 spans 14 amino acids. CDR3 residues: CASTGDTLATEAFF. CDR3 coding DNA: TGTGCCAGCACGGGGGACACCTTGGCCACTGAAGCTTTCTTT.

The V and J genes are TRBV7-8 and TRBJ1-1, with a tentative D call TRBD1 (5 bases). CDR1 SGHVS and CDR2 FQNEAQ come from the germline V gene. The CDR3 is 15 amino acids. V lost 6 bases and J lost 0, with 14 bases in between. CDR3 DNA: TGTGCCAGCAGTCTTCACGGGGCCTTGAACACTGAAGCTTTCTTT. It encodes CASSLHGALNTEAFF.

This clonotype was seen more than once but under ten times. The gene calls are TRBV11-3 and TRBJ2-1, with 10 bases matching TRBD1. This CDR3 contains 17 residues. V was pared by 3 bases and J by 6 bases, with 11 bases of the junction left unmatched. Germline V CDR1 and CDR2: SGHNT, YENEEA. In DNA form, the CDR3 reads TGTGCCAGCAGCTTGGGGGACAGGGGCGACCCCAGCAATGAGCAGTTCTTC. Encoded protein: CASSLGDRGDPSNEQFF.

This clonotype showed up just a few times. The V gene is TRBV18, the J gene TRBJ1-2, with D tentatively TRBD1 (5 bases). The V and J ends lost 4 bases and 4 bases respectively, with 13 bases between them. Germline CDR1 KGHSH, CDR2 LQKENI. This CDR3 has 14 residues. CDR3 bases: TGTGCCAGCTCACGCGACCAGGGAATCTATGGCTACACCTTC. Amino acids: CASSRDQGIYGYTF.

The chain is built from TRBV6-1 and TRBJ1-1; D perhaps matches TRBD1 (6 bases). The germline CDR1 and CDR2 sequences are MNHNS and SASEGT. V lost 8 bases, J lost 6 bases, and 16 bases lay in between. The CDR3 extends over 13 amino acids. The CDR3 here is CASRNRAAAEAFF. The DNA for the CDR3 is TGTGCCAGCCGAAACAGGGCAGCGGCTGAAGCTTTCTTT.

This clonotype was seen a handful of times. This chain uses TRBV6-2 or TRBV6-3 with TRBJ1-2, with D possibly being TRBD1 (5 bases). The CDR3 has 17 residues. Trimming stripped 5 bases from V and 2 bases from J, with 21 bases between. Germline CDR1 MNHEY, CDR2 SVGEGT. The CDR3 region is CASSQGTGLGRNYGYTF. In nucleotides, the CDR3 is TGTGCCAGCAGTCAAGGTACAGGCCTGGGGCGCAACTATGGCTACACCTTC.

The chain links TRBV29-1 to TRBJ2-5; D unclear. The length of the CDR3 is 12 residues. Trimming removed 7 bases at V and 3 bases at J, with 12 bases between. The V gene's germline CDR1 is SQVTM and CDR2 ANQGSEA. This chain's CDR3 is CSGRTKEETQYF. The CDR3 nucleotides read TGCAGCGGAAGAACCAAGGAAGAGACCCAGTACTTC.

The table lists this clonotype with a count of one. The rearrangement uses TRBV7-6 and TRBJ2-5; D is perhaps TRBD1 (5 bases). The V end was cut by 11 bases, the J end by 2 bases, with 18 bases between. The CDR3 has 14 residues. The germline V gene has CDR1 SGHVS and CDR2 FNYEAQ. The CDR3: CASSQGAPQETQYF. In nucleotides, the CDR3 is TGTGCCTCGAGCCAAGGGGCCCCTCAAGAGACCCAGTACTTC.

The table lists this clonotype with a few counts. The junction departs from the called germline gene at one end, perhaps through a read error. CDR3 loop: CSARKQTGQEAQYF. CDR3 nucleotide sequence: TGCAGTGCTAGGAAACAGACAGGGCAAGAGGCCCAGTACTTC. The chain links TRBV20-1 to TRBJ2-5, with TRBD1 matching over 7 bases. The CDR3 length is 14 residues. Germline CDR1 DFQATT, CDR2 SNEGSKA (reference sequence).

CDR3 in amino acids: CASSRDREAKNIQYF. The CDR3 nucleotides are TGTGCCAGCAGCCGGGACAGGGAAGCCAAAAACATTCAGTACTTC. The rearrangement joins TRBV18 to TRBJ2-4, with 9 bases that match TRBD1. The CDR3 totals 15 residues. Germline CDR1 and CDR2: KGHSH and LQKENI. J lost 0 bases, V lost 8 bases, and 5 bases had no gene match.

This rearrangement joins TRBV6-2 or TRBV6-3 to TRBJ2-3, with 7 positions matching TRBD2. J gave up 6 bases and V 6 bases, and 12 bases lay outside the gene matches. The length of the CDR3 is 15 residues. Per the germline V gene, CDR1 is MNHEY and CDR2 is SVGEGT. This CDR3 is CASSSPSGAGDTQYF. CDR3 DNA sequence: TGTGCCAGCAGCTCACCCAGCGGGGCGGGGGATACGCAGTATTTT.

The chain uses TRBV10-3 and TRBJ2-1, with TRBD2 matching over 11 bases. Trimming removed 4 bases from V and 6 bases from J; junction bases left unmatched: 2. CDR1 is ENHRY, CDR2 SYGVKD, per germline. CDR3 length: 14 residues. The DNA for the CDR3 is TGTGCCATCAGTGGACTAGCGGGGCCCAATGAGCAGTTCTTC. Translating it yields CAISGLAGPNEQFF.

This chain links TRBV5-5 with TRBJ2-1, with 7 bases aligning to TRBD2. This CDR3 is built from 15 residues. The junction had 5 bases not matched to a gene; V was cut back by 1 base and J by 4 bases. From germline, CDR1 is SGHKS and CDR2 YYEKEE (reference sequence). CDR3 nucleotide sequence: TGTGCCAGCAGCTTGTCGACTAGCAGATACAATGAGCAGTTCTTC. This gives the protein CASSLSTSRYNEQFF.

The rearrangement uses TRBV27 and TRBJ2-3; 7 bases are a match to TRBD2. Germline CDR1 MNHEY, CDR2 SMNVEV (reference sequence). CDR3 length equals 16 residues. V shed 1 base, J shed 2 bases, and the junction held 6 bases outside the gene matches. The CDR3 nucleotides are TGTGCCAGCAGTTTATTTTCTAGCGGACACACAGATACGCAGTATTTT. This encodes CASSLFSSGHTDTQYF.

Written as DNA, the CDR3 is TGTGCCATCGGGGGGACAGGGTCAGATACGCAGTATTTT. This translates into CAIGGTGSDTQYF. The chain has TRBV10-3 and TRBJ2-3; 9 nucleotides match TRBD1. The CDR3 covers 13 residues. Germline V gene sequence: CDR1 ENHRY, CDR2 SYGVKD. The V gene end was trimmed by 8 bases and the J gene end by 4 bases; junction bases not matched to a gene: 4.

This chain connects TRBV2 to TRBJ2-5, with D possibly being TRBD1 (6 bases). The CDR3 consists of 13 residues. Germline V CDR1 and CDR2: SNHLY, FYNNEI. The V and J ends lost 6 bases and 4 bases respectively, with 12 bases between them. CDR3: CASSAGVRETQYF. In nucleotides, the CDR3 is TGTGCCAGCAGCGCAGGGGTCAGAGAGACCCAGTACTTC.

The sample holds a few counts of this clonotype. The chain employs TRBV11-3 and TRBJ2-3; D is undetermined. Between the trimmed V and J ends, which lost 5 bases and 6 bases, there was a span of 12 bases. This CDR3 is built from 13 residues. In germline, CDR1 is SGHNT, CDR2 YENEEA. DNA for the CDR3: TGTGCCAGCAGCAAAACCGCGGCGGATACGCAGTATTTT. Amino acids: CASSKTAADTQYF.

This chain connects TRBV5-5 to TRBJ2-5; TRBD2 agrees at 16 bases. The CDR3 is 16 residues long. V shed 3 bases and J 4 bases; nucleotides not matched to a gene: 3. The germline V gene encodes CDR1 SGHKS and CDR2 YYEKEE (reference sequence). The CDR3 reads CASSYGTSGRGETQYF. Here the CDR3 DNA reads TGTGCCAGCAGCTACGGGACTAGCGGGAGGGGAGAGACCCAGTACTTC.

This clonotype was detected only a few times. V and J are TRBV5-1 and TRBJ2-1, with TRBD2 identical over 12 bases. The V gene end was trimmed by 0 bases and the J gene end by 7 bases; junction bases not matched to a gene: 2. The germline V gene encodes CDR1 SGHRS and CDR2 YFSETQ. The CDR3 sequence is 15 residues long. CDR3 in amino acids: CASSLDGLAGNEQFF. As DNA, the CDR3 is TGCGCCAGCAGCTTGGATGGACTAGCGGGGAATGAGCAGTTCTTC.